This entry lists 6 T cell receptor beta chains sequenced from one sample in a study of CD8+ T cells in alopecia areata. Cells that came from pooled cutaneous lymph nodes were sorted using CD4, CD8alpha, NKG2D, NKG2ACE and other markers. RNA was isolated and reverse transcribed to cDNA, the sequencing template. Profiling relied on immunoSEQ multiplex PCR, and the TCRdb table lists in-frame clones only, not all of them. Singletons are absent from the sample, which has around 290,000 clones. Sequences were obtained from CD4+ T cells sorted from a lymph node. These receptors originate from a C3H/HeJ mouse with alopecia areata. This mouse strain has H2-k as its MHC haplotype.

This clone was counted between two and nine times. Germline and genes here are mouse. The observed sequence ends 4 residues before the CDR3 terminus, with the missing tail filled in from the germline J gene. This chain links TRBV19 with TRBJ2-2; TRBD1 matches at 9 bases. Germline CDR1 is FNHDT and CDR2 is SITEND (reference sequence). After removal of 4 bases from V and 4 bases from J, the junction contained 2 bases not matched to a gene. This CDR3 region has 14 residues. The chain's CDR3 is CASSPTGGTGQLYF. The covered CDR3 bases are TGTGCCAGCAGTCCGACAGGGGGCACCGGG.

On this clone itself: The genes are named according to mouse. The read comes to an end 4 residues before the CDR3 does, leaving the germline J gene to fill in the end. The genes are TRBV1 and TRBJ2-5, with D tentatively TRBD1 (5 bases). Germline V gene data show CDR1 as NSQYPW and CDR2 as LRSPGD (reference sequence). The CDR3 totals 14 residues. Trimming stripped 2 bases from V and 3 bases from J, with 9 bases between. CDR3 sequence: CTCSARREQDTQYF. CDR3 DNA, as far as it was read: TGCACCTGCAGTGCACGCAGGGAGCAAGAC. Supplemented by reference TRBV1 and TRBJ2-5, the full variable domain reads VTLLEQNPRWRLVPRGQAVNLRCILKNSQYPWMSWYQQDLQKQLQWLFTLRSPGDKEVKSLPGADYLATRVTDTELRLQVANMSQGRTLYCTCSARREQDTQYFGPGTRLLVL.

This clone was observed a handful of times. With a much larger clone just one base away, this may be a read error. Any gene name here is a mouse gene name. The sample holds other DNA sequences that translate to the same CDR3. The CDR3 sequence is CASRPGTTSAETLYF. The DNA read from the CDR3 is TGTGCCAGCAGACCCGGGACAACTAGTGCAGAA. The chain has TRBV13-1 and TRBJ2-3; D is possibly TRBD1 (6 bases). The sequence runs out 4 residues before the end of the CDR3; the remainder is reconstructed from the germline J gene. V was clipped by 5 bases and J by 0 bases, with 13 bases between them. The CDR3 contains 15 residues. CDR1 NSHNY and CDR2 SYGAGN come from the germline V gene.

This clone was detected only a few times. The gene names here belong to mouse. The CDR3 is cut off 4 residues early in the read; its end comes from the germline J gene. This same CDR3 is encoded by further DNA sequences in the sample. This chain joins TRBV13-1 and TRBJ2-7; TRBD2 agrees at 8 bases. CDR1 and CDR2 from the germline V gene are NSHNY and SYGAGN. Trimming removed 1 base from V and 3 bases from J; junction bases left unmatched: 3. This CDR3 has 14 amino acids. The part of the CDR3 DNA that was read is TGTGCCAGCAGTGATCGAGGACTGGGCTAT. It translates to CASSDRGLGY. The entire CDR3 protein reads CASSDRGLGYEQYF.

Concerning this clone: Mouse names are used for the genes. Sequencing ends 3 residues short of the CDR3 end; the germline J gene provides the rest. The gene calls are TRBV19 and TRBJ1-6; 11 positions agree with TRBD1. TRBJ1-6 is assigned to the ORF class and has an uncertain function. V dropped 3 bases and J dropped 7; count of bases not matched to a gene: 3. Germline loops: CDR1 FNHDT, CDR2 SITEND (reference sequence). The CDR3 consists of 15 residues. CDR3 protein: CASSTRDRGNSPLYF. CDR3 bases read: TGTGCCAGCAGTACTCGGGACAGGGGGAATTCGCCC.

A remark on this clone: Any gene name here is a mouse gene name. The CDR3 goes on 4 residues after the read ends, and that part is filled in from the germline J gene. The chain couples TRBV1 to TRBJ2-2; TRBD1 aligns across 8 bases. The trim removed 1 base at V and 3 bases at J, leaving 1 base unmatched. Germline V lookup: CDR1 NSQYPW, CDR2 LRSPGD (reference sequence). CDR3 length: 15 amino acids. The DNA read from the CDR3 is TGCACCTGCAGTGCAGCGGACAGGGACACCGGG. It encodes CTCSAADRDTG. The CDR3 in full is CTCSAADRDTGQLYF. Based on the CDR3 plus reference TRBV1 and TRBJ2-2, the full variable domain is VTLLEQNPRWRLVPRGQAVNLRCILKNSQYPWMSWYQQDLQKQLQWLFTLRSPGDKEVKSLPGADYLATRVTDTELRLQVANMSQGRTLYCTCSAADRDTGQLYFGEGSKLTVL.